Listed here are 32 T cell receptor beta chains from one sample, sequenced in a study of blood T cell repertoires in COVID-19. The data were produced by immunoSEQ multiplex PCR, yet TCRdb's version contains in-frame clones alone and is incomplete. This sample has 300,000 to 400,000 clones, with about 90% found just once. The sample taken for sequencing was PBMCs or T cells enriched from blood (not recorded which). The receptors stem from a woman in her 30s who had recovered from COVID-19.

This CDR3 reads CASSPPGTGGYYGYTF. CDR3 DNA sequence: TGTGCCAGCAGCCCCCCCGGGACAGGGGGGTACTATGGCTACACCTTC. V is TRBV28 and J is TRBJ1-2; TRBD1 matches at 11 bases. This CDR3 region has 16 residues. J lost 3 bases, V lost 6 bases, and 9 bases had no gene match. Germline V gene sequence: CDR1 MDHEN, CDR2 SYDVKM.

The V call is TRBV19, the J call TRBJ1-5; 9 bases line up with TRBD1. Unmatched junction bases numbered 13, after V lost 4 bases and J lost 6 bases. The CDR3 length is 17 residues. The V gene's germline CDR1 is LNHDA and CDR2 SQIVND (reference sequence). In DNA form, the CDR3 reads TGTGCCAGTAGTAACCTCGGGACAGGGAGTATATCTCAGCCCCAGCATTTT. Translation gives CASSNLGTGSISQPQHF. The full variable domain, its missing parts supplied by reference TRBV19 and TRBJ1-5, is DGGITQSPKYLFRKEGQNVTLSCEQNLNHDAMYWYRQDPGQGLRLIYYSQIVNDFQKGDIAEGYSVSREKKESFPLTVTSAQKNPTAFYLCASSNLGTGSISQPQHFGDGTRLSIL.

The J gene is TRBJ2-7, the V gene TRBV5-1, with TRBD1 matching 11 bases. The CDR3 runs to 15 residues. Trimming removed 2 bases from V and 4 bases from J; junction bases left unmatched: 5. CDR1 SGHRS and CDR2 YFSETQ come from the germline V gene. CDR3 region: CASSFGTGGLYEQYF. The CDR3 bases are TGCGCCAGCAGCTTCGGGACAGGGGGTTTATACGAGCAGTACTTC. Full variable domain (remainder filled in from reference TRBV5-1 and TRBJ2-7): KAGVTQTPRYLIKTRGQQVTLSCSPISGHRSVSWYQQTPGQGLQFLFEYFSETQRNKGNFPGRFSGRQFSNSRSEMNVSTLELGDSALYLCASSFGTGGLYEQYFGPGTRLTVT.

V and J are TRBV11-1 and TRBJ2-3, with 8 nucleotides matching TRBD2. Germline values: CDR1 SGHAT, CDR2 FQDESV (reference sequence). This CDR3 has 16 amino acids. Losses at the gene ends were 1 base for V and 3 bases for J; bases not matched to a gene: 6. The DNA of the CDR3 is TGTGCCAGCAGCTTAGGCGGGGGGCGGTCGACAGATACGCAGTATTTT. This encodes CASSLGGGRSTDTQYF.

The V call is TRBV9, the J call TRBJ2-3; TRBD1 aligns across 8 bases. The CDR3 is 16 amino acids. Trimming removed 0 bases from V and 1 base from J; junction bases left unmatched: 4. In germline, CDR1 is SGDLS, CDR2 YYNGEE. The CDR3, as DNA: TGTGCCAGCAGCGTAGGCGGGACAGGAGGCACAGATACGCAGTATTTT. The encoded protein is CASSVGGTGGTDTQYF.

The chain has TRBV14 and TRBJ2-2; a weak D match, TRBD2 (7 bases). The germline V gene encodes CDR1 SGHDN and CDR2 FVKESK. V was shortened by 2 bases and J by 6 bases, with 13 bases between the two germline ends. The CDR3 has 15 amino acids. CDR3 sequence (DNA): TGTGCCAGCAGCCAACGGGGGGCAGGGTCCGGGGAGCTGTTTTTT. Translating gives CASSQRGAGSGELFF.

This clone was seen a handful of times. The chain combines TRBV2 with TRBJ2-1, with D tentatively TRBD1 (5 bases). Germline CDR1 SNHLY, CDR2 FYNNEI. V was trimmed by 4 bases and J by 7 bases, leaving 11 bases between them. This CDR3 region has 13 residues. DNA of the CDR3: TGTGCCAGCAGTGGGCAGGGTTGGAATGAGCAGTTCTTC. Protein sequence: CASSGQGWNEQFF.

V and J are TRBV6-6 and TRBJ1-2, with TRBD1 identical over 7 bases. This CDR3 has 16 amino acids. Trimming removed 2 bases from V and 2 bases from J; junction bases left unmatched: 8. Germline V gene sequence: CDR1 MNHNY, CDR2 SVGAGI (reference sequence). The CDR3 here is CASSYPKQGRNYGYTF. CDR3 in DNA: TGTGCCAGCAGTTACCCGAAACAGGGGAGGAACTATGGCTACACCTTC.

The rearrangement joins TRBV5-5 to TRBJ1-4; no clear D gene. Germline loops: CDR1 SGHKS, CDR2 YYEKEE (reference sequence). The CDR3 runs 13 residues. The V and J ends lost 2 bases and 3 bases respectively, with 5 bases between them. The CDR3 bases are TGTGCCAGCAGCTTAAGAGCTAATGAAAAACTGTTTTTT. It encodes CASSLRANEKLFF.

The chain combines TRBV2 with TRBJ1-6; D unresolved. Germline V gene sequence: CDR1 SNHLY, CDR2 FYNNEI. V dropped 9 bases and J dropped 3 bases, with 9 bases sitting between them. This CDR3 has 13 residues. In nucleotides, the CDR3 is TGTGCCAGTCGGCGGGACTATAATTCACCCCTCCACTTT. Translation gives CASRRDYNSPLHF.

The CDR3 loop reads CASTGFSGANVLTF. CDR3 in DNA: TGTGCCAGCACAGGTTTCTCTGGGGCCAACGTCCTGACTTTC. The chain has TRBV6-5 and TRBJ2-6; D remains unclear. Germline CDR1 and CDR2: MNHEY and SVGAGI. This CDR3 is built from 14 residues. With 7 bases removed from V and 0 bases from J, the gap between germline ends came to 7 bases.

The CDR3 loop reads CASSTTGSYEQYF. The DNA of the CDR3 is TGTGCCAGCAGCACGACAGGGTCCTACGAGCAGTACTTC. This chain links TRBV14 with TRBJ2-7, with TRBD1 matching over 7 bases. The CDR3 length is 13 residues. Germline V gene sequence: CDR1 SGHDN, CDR2 FVKESK. V dropped 5 bases and J dropped 1; count of bases not matched to a gene: 2. The whole variable domain, remainder taken from reference TRBV14 and TRBJ2-7, is EAGVTQFPSHSVIEKGQTVTLRCDPISGHDNLYWYRRVMGKEIKFLLHFVKESKQDESGMPNNRFLAERTGGTYSTLKVQPAELEDSGVYFCASSTTGSYEQYFGPGTRLTVT.

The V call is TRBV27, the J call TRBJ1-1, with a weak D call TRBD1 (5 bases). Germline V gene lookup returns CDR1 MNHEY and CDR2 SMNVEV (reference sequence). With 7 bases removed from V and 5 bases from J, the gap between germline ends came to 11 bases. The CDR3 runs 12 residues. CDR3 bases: TGTGCCAGCATGGGGGGACTAACTGAAGCTTTCTTT. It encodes CASMGGLTEAFF.

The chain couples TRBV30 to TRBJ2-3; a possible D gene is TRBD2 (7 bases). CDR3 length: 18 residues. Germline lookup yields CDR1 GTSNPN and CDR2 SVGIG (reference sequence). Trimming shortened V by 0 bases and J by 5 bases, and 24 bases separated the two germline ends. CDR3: CAWSVSRGRGGLLDTQYF. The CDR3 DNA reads TGTGCCTGGAGTGTATCTAGAGGTCGAGGGGGACTATTAGATACGCAGTATTTT.

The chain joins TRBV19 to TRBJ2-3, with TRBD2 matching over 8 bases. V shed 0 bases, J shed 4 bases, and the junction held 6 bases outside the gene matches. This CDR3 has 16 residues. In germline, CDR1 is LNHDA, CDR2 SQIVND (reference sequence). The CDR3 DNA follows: TGTGCCAGTAGTATAGACGGGGGGGCCGGGTCAGATACGCAGTATTTT. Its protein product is CASSIDGGAGSDTQYF. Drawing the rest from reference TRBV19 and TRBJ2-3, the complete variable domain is DGGITQSPKYLFRKEGQNVTLSCEQNLNHDAMYWYRQDPGQGLRLIYYSQIVNDFQKGDIAEGYSVSREKKESFPLTVTSAQKNPTAFYLCASSIDGGAGSDTQYFGPGTRLTVL.

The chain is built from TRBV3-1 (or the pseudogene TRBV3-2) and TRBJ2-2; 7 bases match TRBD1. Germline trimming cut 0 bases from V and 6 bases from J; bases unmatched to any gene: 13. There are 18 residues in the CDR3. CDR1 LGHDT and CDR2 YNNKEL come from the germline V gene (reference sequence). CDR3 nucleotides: TGTGCCAGCAGCCAAGATACCGAGGACAGGTTAGTTCCCGGGGAGCTGTTTTTT. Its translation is CASSQDTEDRLVPGELFF.

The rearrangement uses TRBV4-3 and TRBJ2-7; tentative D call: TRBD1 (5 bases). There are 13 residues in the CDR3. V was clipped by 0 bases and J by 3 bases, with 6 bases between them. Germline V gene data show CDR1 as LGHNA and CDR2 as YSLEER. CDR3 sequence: CASSQDRDYEQYF. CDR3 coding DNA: TGCGCCAGCAGCCAAGACAGGGACTACGAGCAGTACTTC.

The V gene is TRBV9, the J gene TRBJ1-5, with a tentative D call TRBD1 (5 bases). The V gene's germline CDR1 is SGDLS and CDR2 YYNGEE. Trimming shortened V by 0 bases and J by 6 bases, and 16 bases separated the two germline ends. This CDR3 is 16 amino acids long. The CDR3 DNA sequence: TGTGCCAGCAGCGTAGAGGAAGGGAGGGGCGCTCAGCCCCAGCATTTT. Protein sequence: CASSVEEGRGAQPQHF.

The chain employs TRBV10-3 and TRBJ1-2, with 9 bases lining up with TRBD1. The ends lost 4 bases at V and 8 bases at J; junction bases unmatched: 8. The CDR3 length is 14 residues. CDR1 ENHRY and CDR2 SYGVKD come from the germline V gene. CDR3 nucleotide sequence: TGTGCCATCAGTGGGCCGGGACAGGGTTACGGCTACACCTTC. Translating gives CAISGPGQGYGYTF.

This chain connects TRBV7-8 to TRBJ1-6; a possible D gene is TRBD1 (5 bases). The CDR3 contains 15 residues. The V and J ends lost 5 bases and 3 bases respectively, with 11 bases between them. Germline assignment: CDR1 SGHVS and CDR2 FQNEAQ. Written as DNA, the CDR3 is TGTGCCAGCAGCCCCAGGGATATCTATAATTCACCCCTCCACTTT. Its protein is CASSPRDIYNSPLHF.

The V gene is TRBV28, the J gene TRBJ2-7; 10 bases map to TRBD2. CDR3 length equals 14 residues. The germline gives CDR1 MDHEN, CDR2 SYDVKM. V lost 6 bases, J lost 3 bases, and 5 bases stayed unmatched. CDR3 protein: CASRASGGFYEQYF. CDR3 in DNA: TGTGCCAGCAGAGCTAGCGGGGGTTTCTACGAGCAGTACTTC.

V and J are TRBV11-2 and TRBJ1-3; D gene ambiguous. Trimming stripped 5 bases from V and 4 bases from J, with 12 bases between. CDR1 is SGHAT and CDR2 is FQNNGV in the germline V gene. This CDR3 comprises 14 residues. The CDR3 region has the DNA TGTGCCAGCAGCCAACCGGGAACAGGAAACACCATATATTTT. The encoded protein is CASSQPGTGNTIYF. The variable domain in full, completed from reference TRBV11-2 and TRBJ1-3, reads EAGVAQSPRYKIIEKRQSVAFWCNPISGHATLYWYQQILGQGPKLLIQFQNNGVVDDSQLPKDRFSAERLKGVDSTLKIQPAKLEDSAVYLCASSQPGTGNTIYFGEGSWLTVV.

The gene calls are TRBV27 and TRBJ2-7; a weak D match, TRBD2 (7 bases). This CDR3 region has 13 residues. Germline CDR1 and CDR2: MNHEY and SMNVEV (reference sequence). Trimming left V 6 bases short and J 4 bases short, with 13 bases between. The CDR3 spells CASRPGGVYEQYF. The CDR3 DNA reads TGTGCCAGCAGACCGGGGGGCGTTTACGAGCAGTACTTC.

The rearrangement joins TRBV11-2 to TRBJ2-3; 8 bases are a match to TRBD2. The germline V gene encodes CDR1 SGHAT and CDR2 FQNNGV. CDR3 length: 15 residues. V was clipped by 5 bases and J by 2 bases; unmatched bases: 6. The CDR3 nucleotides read TGTGCCAGCAGCGTTAGCGGGGCAATCACAGATACGCAGTATTTT. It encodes CASSVSGAITDTQYF.

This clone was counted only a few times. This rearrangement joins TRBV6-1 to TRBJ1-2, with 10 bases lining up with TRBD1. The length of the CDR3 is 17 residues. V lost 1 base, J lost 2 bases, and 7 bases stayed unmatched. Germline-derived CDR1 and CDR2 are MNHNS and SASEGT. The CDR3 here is CASSEGQGATTNYGYTF. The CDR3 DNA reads TGTGCCAGCAGTGAAGGACAGGGGGCTACAACGAACTATGGCTACACCTTC.

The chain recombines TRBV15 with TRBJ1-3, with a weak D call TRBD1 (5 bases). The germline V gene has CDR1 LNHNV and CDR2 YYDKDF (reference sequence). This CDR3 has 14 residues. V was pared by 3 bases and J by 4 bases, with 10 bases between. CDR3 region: CATSRADTGNTIYF. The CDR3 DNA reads TGTGCCACCAGCAGGGCGGACACGGGAAACACCATATATTTT.

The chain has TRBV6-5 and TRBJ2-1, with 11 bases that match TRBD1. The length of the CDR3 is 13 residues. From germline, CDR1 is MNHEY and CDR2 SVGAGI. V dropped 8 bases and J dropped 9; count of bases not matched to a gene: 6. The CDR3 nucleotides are TGTGCCAGCCTCGGACAGGGGGCGGGTGAGCAGTTCTTC. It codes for CASLGQGAGEQFF.

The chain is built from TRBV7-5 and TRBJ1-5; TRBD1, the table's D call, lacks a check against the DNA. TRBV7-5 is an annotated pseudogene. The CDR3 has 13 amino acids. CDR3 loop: CVRSLEGNQPQHF. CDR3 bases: TGTGTCAGAAGCTTAGAGGGGAACCAGCCCCAGCATTTT.

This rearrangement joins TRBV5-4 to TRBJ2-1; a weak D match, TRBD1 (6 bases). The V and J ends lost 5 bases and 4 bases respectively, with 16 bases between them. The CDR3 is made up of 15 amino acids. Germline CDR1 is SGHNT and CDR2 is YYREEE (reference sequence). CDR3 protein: CASRPNTGSYNEQFF. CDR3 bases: TGTGCCAGCAGACCGAATACAGGGAGTTACAATGAGCAGTTCTTC.

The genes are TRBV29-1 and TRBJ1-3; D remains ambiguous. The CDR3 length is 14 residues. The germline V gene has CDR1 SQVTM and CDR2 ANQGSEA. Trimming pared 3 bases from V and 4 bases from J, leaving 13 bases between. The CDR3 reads CSVESGLKGNTIYF. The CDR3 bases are TGCAGCGTTGAGTCGGGGTTGAAAGGAAACACCATATATTTT.

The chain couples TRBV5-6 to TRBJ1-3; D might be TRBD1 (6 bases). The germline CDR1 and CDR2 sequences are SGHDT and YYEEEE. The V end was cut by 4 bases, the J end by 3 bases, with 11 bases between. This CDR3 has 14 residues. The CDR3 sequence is CASSHGTYGNTIYF. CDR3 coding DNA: TGTGCCAGCAGCCACGGGACATATGGAAACACCATATATTTT.

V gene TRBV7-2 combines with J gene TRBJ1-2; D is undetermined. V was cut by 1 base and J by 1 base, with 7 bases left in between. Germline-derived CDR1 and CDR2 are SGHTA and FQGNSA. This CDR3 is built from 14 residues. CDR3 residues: CASSLERVNYGYTF. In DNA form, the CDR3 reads TGTGCCAGCAGCTTAGAACGGGTTAACTATGGCTACACCTTC.